This T cell receptor beta chain was sequenced for a study of T-cell memory formation after mild COVID-19. Study-wide context: TCR clusters were mostly donor specific.

TCRdb fed the 5' RACE reads into MiXCR, producing one record per CDR3 protein. The repertoire consists of fewer than 350,000 distinct CDR3 sequences, with roughly an eighth occurring once and the leading ten covering 20% to 25%. Per the germline V gene, CDR1 is KGHDR and CDR2 is SFDVKD. Trimming removed 2 bases at V and 2 bases at J, with 13 bases between. The CDR3 consists of 16 residues. The sample holds many counts of this clonotype. Its specificity is unknown. Points from the study as a whole: Cross-reactive memory appears to have joined, as suggested by some responding clones showing up in pre-infection memory. The CD4+ clones that contracted clustered mainly within CM and EM, and the CD8+ clones concentrated in EMRA.

The sample comprised PBMCs or a T cell subset sorted from them (not recorded which). This TCR derives from a man between 18 and 35 years old who had mild COVID-19 (a few samples of this study predate the infection). Cell type and time point are not known. The V and J genes are TRBV24-1 and TRBJ2-3, with D maybe TRBD2 (6 bases). For the CDR3, the DNA is TGTGCCACCAGTGATTCCGGGACTTACGACACAGATACGCAGTATTTT. Translating gives CATSDSGTYDTDTQYF.